The clone carrying this T cell receptor beta chain occurred a few times. Its cognate antigen is unknown. Germline CDR1 is LGHDT and CDR2 is YNNKEL (reference sequence). The CDR3 loop spans 15 amino acids. The V and J ends lost 3 bases and 0 bases respectively, with 6 bases between them. The data are from a study of neurological immune-mediated disorders. Study as a whole: The disease course was relapsing-remitting in 31 and secondary progressive in about 9% of the roughly 35 multiple sclerosis patients.

cDNA synthesis was performed by 5'RACE with 10-nucleotide random UMIs. TCRdb passed the 5' RACE reads through MiXCR, listing each CDR3 protein once. The table lists 40,000 to 55,000 distinct CDR3 sequences, approximately 5.8% of them singletons, with less than 1.5% in the top ten. Findings and caveats of the study: The highest TCR clonal expansion occurred in HTLV-1-associated myelopathy; multiple sclerosis fell below healthy controls.

The clonotype originates from a woman aged 18-29 years with multiple sclerosis. The sequencing input was CD4+ T cells from blood. The rearrangement joins TRBV3-1 to TRBJ2-6; D may be TRBD1 (6 bases). DNA of the CDR3: TGTGCCAGCAGCCAGGACAGCTCTGGGGCCAACGTCCTGACTTTC. Translation gives CASSQDSSGANVLTF.